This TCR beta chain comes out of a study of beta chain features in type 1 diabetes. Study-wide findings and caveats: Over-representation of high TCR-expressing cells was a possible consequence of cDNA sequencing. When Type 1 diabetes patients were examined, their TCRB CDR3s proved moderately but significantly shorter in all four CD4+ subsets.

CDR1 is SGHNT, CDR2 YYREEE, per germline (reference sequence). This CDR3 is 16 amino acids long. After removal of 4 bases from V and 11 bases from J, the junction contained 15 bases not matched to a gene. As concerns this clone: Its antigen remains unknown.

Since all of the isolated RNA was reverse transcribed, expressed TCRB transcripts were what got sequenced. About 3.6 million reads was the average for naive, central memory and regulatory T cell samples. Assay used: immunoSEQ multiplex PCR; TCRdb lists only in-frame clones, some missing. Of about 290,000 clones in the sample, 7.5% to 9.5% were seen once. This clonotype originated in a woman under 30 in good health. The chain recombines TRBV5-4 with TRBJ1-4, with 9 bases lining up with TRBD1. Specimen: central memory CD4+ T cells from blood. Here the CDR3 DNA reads TGTGCCAGCAGCCCCACCTTCTCTTCACAGGGGGCCAAACTGTTTTTT. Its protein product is CASSPTFSSQGAKLFF. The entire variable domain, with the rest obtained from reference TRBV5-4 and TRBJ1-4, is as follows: ETGVTQSPTHLIKTRGQQVTLRCSSQSGHNTVSWYQQALGQGPQFIFQYYREEENGRGNFPPRFSGLQFPNYSSELNVNALELDDSALYLCASSPTFSSQGAKLFFGSGTQLSVL.